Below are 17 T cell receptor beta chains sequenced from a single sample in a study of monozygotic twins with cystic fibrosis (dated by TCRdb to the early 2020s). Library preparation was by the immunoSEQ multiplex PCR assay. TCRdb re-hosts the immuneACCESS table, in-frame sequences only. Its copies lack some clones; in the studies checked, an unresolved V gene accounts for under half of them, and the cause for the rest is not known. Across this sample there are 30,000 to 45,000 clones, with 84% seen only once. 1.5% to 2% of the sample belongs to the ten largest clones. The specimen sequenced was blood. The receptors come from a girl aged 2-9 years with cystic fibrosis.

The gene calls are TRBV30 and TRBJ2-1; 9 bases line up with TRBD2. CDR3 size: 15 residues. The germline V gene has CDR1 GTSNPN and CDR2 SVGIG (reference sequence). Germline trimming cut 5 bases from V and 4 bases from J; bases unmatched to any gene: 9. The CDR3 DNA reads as TGTGCCTGGGGGACCGGGACTAGCTTTTACAATGAGCAGTTCTTC. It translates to CAWGTGTSFYNEQFF.

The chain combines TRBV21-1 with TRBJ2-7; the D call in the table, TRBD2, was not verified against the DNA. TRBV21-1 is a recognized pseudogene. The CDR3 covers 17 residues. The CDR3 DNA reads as TGTGCCAGCAGCAAAGGGAGAAAAGGAGCGGGCCGGCACGAGCAGTACTTC. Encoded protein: CASSKGRKGAGRHEQYF.

CDR3 nucleotides: TGCGCCAGCAGCCATTCTAGGTCTGGCACCGGGGAGCTGTTTTTT. Translating gives CASSHSRSGTGELFF. The chain employs TRBV4-3 and TRBJ2-2, with no clear D. Trimming removed 3 bases from V and 4 bases from J, with 12 bases in between. Germline lookup yields CDR1 LGHNA and CDR2 YSLEER. CDR3 length equals 15 residues.

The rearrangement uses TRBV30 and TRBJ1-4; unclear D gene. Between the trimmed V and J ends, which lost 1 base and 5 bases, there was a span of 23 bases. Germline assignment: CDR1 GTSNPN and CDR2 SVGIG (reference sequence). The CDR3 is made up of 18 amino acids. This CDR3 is CAWSEAIRNTMENEKLFF. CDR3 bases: TGTGCCTGGAGTGAAGCGATAAGAAATACTATGGAAAATGAAAAACTGTTTTTT.

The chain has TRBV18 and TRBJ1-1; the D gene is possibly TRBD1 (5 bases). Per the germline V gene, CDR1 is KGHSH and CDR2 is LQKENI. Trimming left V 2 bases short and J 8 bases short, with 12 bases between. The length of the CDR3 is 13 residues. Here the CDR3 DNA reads TGTGCCAGCTCACCATTGCAAGGGGAGGAAGCTTTCTTT. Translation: CASSPLQGEEAFF.

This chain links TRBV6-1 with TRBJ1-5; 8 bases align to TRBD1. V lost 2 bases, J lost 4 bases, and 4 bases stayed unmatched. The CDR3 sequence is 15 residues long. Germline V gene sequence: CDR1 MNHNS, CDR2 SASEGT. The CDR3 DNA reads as TGTGCCAGCAGTGAATGGCAGGGGGCAAATCAGCCCCAGCATTTT. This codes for CASSEWQGANQPQHF.

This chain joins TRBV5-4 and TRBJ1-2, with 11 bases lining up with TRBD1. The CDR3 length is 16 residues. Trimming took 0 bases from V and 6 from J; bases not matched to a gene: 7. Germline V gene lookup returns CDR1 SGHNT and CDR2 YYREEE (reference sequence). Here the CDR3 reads CASSLAFKDRGHGYTF. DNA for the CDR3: TGTGCCAGCAGCTTGGCCTTTAAGGACAGGGGGCATGGCTACACCTTC. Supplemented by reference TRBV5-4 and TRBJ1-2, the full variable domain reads ETGVTQSPTHLIKTRGQQVTLRCSSQSGHNTVSWYQQALGQGPQFIFQYYREEENGRGNFPPRFSGLQFPNYSSELNVNALELDDSALYLCASSLAFKDRGHGYTFGSGTRLTVV.

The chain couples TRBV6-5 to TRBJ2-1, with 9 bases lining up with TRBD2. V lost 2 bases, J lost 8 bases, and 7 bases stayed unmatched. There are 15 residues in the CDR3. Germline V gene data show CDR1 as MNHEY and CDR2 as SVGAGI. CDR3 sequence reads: CASSYQRGVVDEQFF. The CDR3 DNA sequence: TGTGCCAGCAGTTACCAGCGGGGGGTTGTGGATGAGCAGTTCTTC.

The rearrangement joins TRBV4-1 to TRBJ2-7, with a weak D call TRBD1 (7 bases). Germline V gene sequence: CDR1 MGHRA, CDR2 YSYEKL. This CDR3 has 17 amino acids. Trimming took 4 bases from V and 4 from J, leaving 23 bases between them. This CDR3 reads CASSRGPGATTGYEQYF. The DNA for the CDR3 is TGCGCCAGCAGCCGGGGTCCGGGAGCAACGACAGGGTACGAGCAGTACTTC.

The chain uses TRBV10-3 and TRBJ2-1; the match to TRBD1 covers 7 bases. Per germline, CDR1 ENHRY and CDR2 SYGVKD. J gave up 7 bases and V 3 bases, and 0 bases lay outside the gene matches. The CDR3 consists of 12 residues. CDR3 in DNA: TGTGCCATCAGTGAACAGGGGAATGAGCAGTTCTTC. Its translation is CAISEQGNEQFF.

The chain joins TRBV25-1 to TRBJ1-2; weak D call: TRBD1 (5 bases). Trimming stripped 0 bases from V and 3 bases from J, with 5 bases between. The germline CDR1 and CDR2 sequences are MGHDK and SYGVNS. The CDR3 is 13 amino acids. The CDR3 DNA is TGTGCCAGCAGTGAATACAGGGACTATGGCTACACCTTC. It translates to CASSEYRDYGYTF.

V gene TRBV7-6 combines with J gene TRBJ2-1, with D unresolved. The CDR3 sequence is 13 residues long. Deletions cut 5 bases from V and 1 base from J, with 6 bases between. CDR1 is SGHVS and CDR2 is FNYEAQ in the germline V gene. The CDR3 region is CASSRSSYNEQFF. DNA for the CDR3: TGTGCCAGCAGCCGTTCTTCCTACAATGAGCAGTTCTTC.

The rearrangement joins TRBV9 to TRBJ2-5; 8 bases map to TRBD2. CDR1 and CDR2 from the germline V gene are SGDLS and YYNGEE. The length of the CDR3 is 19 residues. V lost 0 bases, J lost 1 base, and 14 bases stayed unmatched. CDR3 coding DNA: TGTGCCAGCAGCGTAGGGATGAGCCGCGGGGGGTCCGGCCAAGAGACCCAGTACTTC. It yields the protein CASSVGMSRGGSGQETQYF.

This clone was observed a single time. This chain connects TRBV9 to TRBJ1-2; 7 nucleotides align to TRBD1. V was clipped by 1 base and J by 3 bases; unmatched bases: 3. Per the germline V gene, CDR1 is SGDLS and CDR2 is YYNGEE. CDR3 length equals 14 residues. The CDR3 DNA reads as TGTGCCAGCAGCGTAACCACAGGGGACTATGGCTACACCTTC. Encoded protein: CASSVTTGDYGYTF.

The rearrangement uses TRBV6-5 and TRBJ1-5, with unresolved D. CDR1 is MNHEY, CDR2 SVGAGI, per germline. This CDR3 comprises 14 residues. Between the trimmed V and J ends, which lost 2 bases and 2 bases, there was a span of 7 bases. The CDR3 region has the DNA TGTGCCAGCAGTTACGAACCGGGCAATCAGCCCCAGCATTTT. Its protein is CASSYEPGNQPQHF.

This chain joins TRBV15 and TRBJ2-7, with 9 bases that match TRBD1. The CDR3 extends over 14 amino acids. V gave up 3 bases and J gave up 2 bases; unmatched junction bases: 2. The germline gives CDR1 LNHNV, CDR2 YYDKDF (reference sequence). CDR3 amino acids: CATSRDRGTYEQYF. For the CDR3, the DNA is TGTGCCACCAGCAGGGACAGGGGCACCTACGAGCAGTACTTC.

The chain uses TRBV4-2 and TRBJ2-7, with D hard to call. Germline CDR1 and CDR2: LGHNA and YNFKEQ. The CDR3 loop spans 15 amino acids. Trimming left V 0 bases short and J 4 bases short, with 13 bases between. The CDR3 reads CASSQDSSTPYEQYF. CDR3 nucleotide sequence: TGTGCCAGCAGCCAAGATAGTAGCACCCCATACGAGCAGTACTTC.